A selection of T cell receptor beta chains follows, all from one sample in a study of shared clonotypes between healthy human individuals. Sequencing used immunoSEQ multiplex PCR; TCRdb keeps in-frame clones, though not all of them. The sample includes hundreds of thousands of clones, approximately 79% of them seen just once. The sequencing input was memory CD4+ T cells sorted from blood. These TCRs come from a woman aged 30 to 39 in good health. The CDR3 runs from the conserved cysteine through the conserved F or W. D genes are given only for firm matches. Some rows have no size entry. The others give once, few or many, or a class for an expanded clone.

CDR3 DNA	CDR3 protein	D gene	clone size	V gene	J gene	CDR3 length
TGCGCCAGCAGCCAAGGGCTCCCTGGGACAGCAAATCAGCCCCAGCATTTT	CASSQGLPGTANQPQHF	TRBD1	.	TRBV4-1	TRBJ1-5	17
TGTGCCAGCAATAATCAACCGGGACAGAACTATGGCTACACCTTC	CASNNQPGQNYGYTF	TRBD1	.	TRBV28	TRBJ1-2	15
TGTGCCAGCAGTTACGGAAGGACAGGAGCTTTCTTT	CASSYGRTGAFF	TRBD1	.	TRBV6-6	TRBJ1-1	12
TGCACCAGCAGCCGACTCAGCGGGGACTACGAGCAGTACTTC	CTSSRLSGDYEQYF	.	many	TRBV1	TRBJ2-7	14
TGTGCCAGCAGTACTGGACAGGCTTACACAGATACGCAGTATTTT	CASSTGQAYTDTQYF	TRBD1	many	TRBV2	TRBJ2-3	15
TGTGCCAGCAGCTTAGGGACAGGGGAGGGTCAGCCCCAGCATTTT	CASSLGTGEGQPQHF	TRBD1	.	TRBV7-9	TRBJ1-5	15
TGTGCCATCAGTGAGGCGGGGTACTCCTACGAGCAGTACTTC	CAISEAGYSYEQYF	.	few	TRBV10-3	TRBJ2-7	14
TGCGCCAGCAGCTTGAATTATCGTCCAGCGCGACCCTACGAGCAGTACTTC	CASSLNYRPARPYEQYF	.	.	TRBV5-1	TRBJ2-7	17
TGCGCCAGCAGCCCAGCCGGGGGGCGCGGGGACACTGAAGCTTTCTTT	CASSPAGGRGDTEAFF	.	.	TRBV23-1	TRBJ1-1	16
TGCGCCAGCAGCTCGGACAGGGGACTCACAGATACGCAGTATTTT	CASSSDRGLTDTQYF	TRBD1	many	TRBV5-1	TRBJ2-3	15